This T cell receptor beta chain came from a study of cytomegalovirus exposure and HLA in healthy donors. Findings and limits, study-wide: In a later analysis, productive TCRs from donors in an Asian-associated ancestry cluster reportedly carried fewer N-insertions than the cohort mean.

The PCR made use of 60 Vbeta and 13 Jbeta primers. Repertoires were generated with immunoSEQ multiplex PCR, while TCRdb's copy carries only in-frame clones and drops some. The data hold 72,000 or so clones, with over 60% observed a single time. Regarding this clone: What it binds is not known.

In germline, CDR1 is ENHRY, CDR2 SYGVKD. The CDR3 covers 15 residues. The V segment lost 4 bases and the J segment 4 bases; nucleotides outside the gene matches: 3. The rearrangement links TRBV10-3 to TRBJ2-2, with 10 nucleotides matching TRBD1. The TCR originated in a woman between 50 and 59 years old in good health and CMV-seronegative. Sequencing was done on a sample of PBMCs. The CDR3 DNA reads as TGTGCCATCAGTGGACAGGGGGCGGTCACCGGGGAGCTGTTTTTT. Residues: CAISGQGAVTGELFF.